Listed here are 10 T cell receptor beta chains from one sample, sequenced in a study of Ad26.COV2.S vaccination and SARS-CoV-2 variants (dated by TCRdb to the early 2020s). In the paper's terms, the treatment or condition label means: roughly 18 received Ad26.COV2.S at low or high dose, single or two shots; about 5 received placebo; per-sample allocation not given. For vaccine and placebo recipients, the sequenced repertoires came from samples collected on day 63 after the first injection. Preparation of the library involved the immunoSEQ multiplex PCR assay. TCRdb took over this immuneACCESS table, retaining in-frame rearrangements with V and J assigned. Such tables are incomplete; in checked studies, under half of the missing clones stem from an unresolved V gene, and the remainder is unexplained. A total of approximately 420,000 clones appear in this sample, 75% to 90% of them only once. 3.5% of the sample is held by the ten biggest clonotypes.

The input for sequencing was peripheral blood, taken in a trial of Ad26.COV2.S vaccine versus placebo. All receptors come from a person aged 18-65 years who received the Ad26.COV2.S COVID-19 vaccine or a placebo.

The genes are TRBV27 and TRBJ2-2, with 10 positions matching TRBD2. V lost 5 bases, J lost 5 bases, and 5 bases stayed unmatched. CDR1 MNHEY and CDR2 SMNVEV come from the germline V gene (reference sequence). The CDR3 is 15 amino acids. The CDR3 region has the DNA TGTGCCAGCAGTCTCAGGACTAGCGGAACCGGGGAGCTGTTTTTT. Translating it yields CASSLRTSGTGELFF.

This clone was detected once. Other DNA sequences in the same sample also yield this CDR3. This rearrangement joins TRBV10-3 to TRBJ2-2, with 8 nucleotides matching TRBD1. The junction had 2 bases not matched to a gene; V was cut back by 0 bases and J by 5 bases. Looked up from germline, CDR1 is ENHRY and CDR2 is SYGVKD. This CDR3 has 15 amino acids. The CDR3 is CAISESGTGTGELFF. CDR3 coding DNA: TGTGCCATCAGTGAGTCGGGGACAGGTACCGGGGAGCTGTTTTTT.

This clone was seen only a few times. The genes are TRBV6-5 and TRBJ1-2; no reliable D call. Germline CDR1 and CDR2: MNHEY and SVGAGI. This CDR3 is 16 amino acids long. The V and J ends lost 1 base and 6 bases respectively, with 18 bases between them. The CDR3 region has the DNA TGTGCCAGCAGTTACTACATTAGGGAGGCGCACCATGGCTACACCTTC. Its translation is CASSYYIREAHHGYTF.

V and J are TRBV5-1 and TRBJ2-1, with 9 bases lining up with TRBD2. The germline V gene encodes CDR1 SGHRS and CDR2 YFSETQ. The CDR3 loop spans 15 amino acids. V lost 3 bases to trimming and J lost 6 bases; unmatched junction nucleotides: 7. CDR3 in DNA: TGCGCCAGCAGCTACCTAGCGGGGAGTGGCAATGAGCAGTTCTTC. This sequence encodes CASSYLAGSGNEQFF.

The rearrangement links TRBV10-3 to TRBJ1-4, with a tentative D call TRBD1 (5 bases). V gave up 3 bases and J gave up 6 bases, with 8 bases separating them. Germline CDR1 is ENHRY and CDR2 is SYGVKD. This CDR3 is 13 amino acids long. This chain's CDR3 is CAISEGTHEKLFF. Here the CDR3 DNA reads TGTGCCATCAGTGAAGGGACCCATGAAAAACTGTTTTTT.

The rearrangement joins TRBV6-5 to TRBJ2-7, with TRBD2 as a possible D gene (5 bases). The ends were cut back, 7 bases at V and 4 bases at J, with 14 bases in the middle. Germline V gene sequence: CDR1 MNHEY, CDR2 SVGAGI. This CDR3 has 13 amino acids. The CDR3 here is CASTPAGWYEQYF. The CDR3, as DNA: TGTGCCAGCACCCCGGCGGGTTGGTACGAGCAGTACTTC.

In the case of this clone: This same CDR3 is encoded by further DNA sequences in the sample. V gene TRBV24-1 combines with J gene TRBJ1-2; D may be TRBD1 (5 bases). This CDR3 is 14 amino acids long. Germline values: CDR1 KGHDR, CDR2 SFDVKD. Trimming stripped 3 bases from V and 1 base from J, with 8 bases between. CDR3 bases: TGTGCCACCAGTGATCCAGGGCGTAACTATGGCTACACCTTC. Translation gives CATSDPGRNYGYTF.

The chain links TRBV7-9 to TRBJ2-1; TRBD2 aligns across 7 bases. CDR3 size: 12 residues. After removal of 5 bases from V and 9 bases from J, the junction contained 4 bases not matched to a gene. The V gene's germline CDR1 is SEHNR and CDR2 FQNEAQ (reference sequence). DNA for the CDR3: TGTGCCAGCAGCCCGACTAGCACTGAGCAGTTCTTC. Translating gives CASSPTSTEQFF.

The chain recombines TRBV10-3 with TRBJ2-2; TRBD1 matches 7 bases. This CDR3 comprises 16 residues. V trimming: 6 bases; J trimming: 0 bases; junction bases outside the gene matches: 7. The V gene's germline CDR1 is ENHRY and CDR2 SYGVKD. The CDR3 spells CAISLGQSPNTGELFF. CDR3 in DNA: TGTGCCATCAGCTTGGGACAGAGCCCGAACACCGGGGAGCTGTTTTTT.

This chain joins TRBV5-4 and TRBJ1-5; possibly TRBD1 for D (5 bases). The CDR3 totals 13 residues. Germline values: CDR1 SGHNT, CDR2 YYREEE (reference sequence). Trimming removed 2 bases at V and 7 bases at J, with 10 bases between. The CDR3 coding sequence is TGTGCCAGCAGCTTCCAGGGCGGGCAGCCCCAGCATTTT. This codes for CASSFQGGQPQHF.